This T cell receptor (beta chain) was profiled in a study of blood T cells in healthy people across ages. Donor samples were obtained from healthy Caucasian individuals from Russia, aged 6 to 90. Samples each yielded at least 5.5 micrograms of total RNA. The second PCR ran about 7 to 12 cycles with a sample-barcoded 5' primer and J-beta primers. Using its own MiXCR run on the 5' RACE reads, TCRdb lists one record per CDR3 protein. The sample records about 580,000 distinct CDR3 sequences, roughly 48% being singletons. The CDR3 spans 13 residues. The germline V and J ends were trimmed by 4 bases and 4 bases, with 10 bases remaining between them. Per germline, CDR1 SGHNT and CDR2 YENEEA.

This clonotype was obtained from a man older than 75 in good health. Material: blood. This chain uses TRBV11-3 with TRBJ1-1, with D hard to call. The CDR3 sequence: CASSYSFGTEAFF. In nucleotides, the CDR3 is TGTGCCAGCAGCTATTCCTTTGGCACTGAAGCTTTCTTT.